The rows below give T cell receptor beta chains drawn from one sample of a study of shared clonotypes between healthy human individuals. TCRdb's table, derived via immunoSEQ multiplex PCR, lists solely in-frame clones and lacks some. The repertoire has some 1,600,000 clones, 95% to 99% of them found once; the top ten carry around 0.45%. What was sequenced was naive CD4+ T cells sorted from blood. The receptor set was obtained from a man younger than 45 in good health. The CDR3 runs from the conserved cysteine through the conserved F or W. A D gene is named only where the DNA matches it firmly. Some rows have no size entry. The others give once, few or many, or a class for an expanded clone.

V	size	D	J	DNA	CDR3
TRBV30	NA	NA	TRBJ1-5	TGTGCCTGGAGTCAAGGGCAGGGTCAGCCCCAGCATTTT	CAWSQGQGQPQHF
TRBV28	NA	NA	TRBJ1-1	TGTGCCAGCAGTCGTCGACAGAGAAACACTGAAGCTTTCTTT	CASSRRQRNTEAFF
TRBV28	NA	NA	TRBJ1-1	TGTGCCAGCAGGGGGGGCGGGACAACTGAAGCTTTCTTT	CASRGGGTTEAFF
TRBV5-4	NA	NA	TRBJ2-1	TGTGCCAGCAGCCTCAGGCGGAGTCTTCTACACGATGAGCAGTTCTTC	CASSLRRSLLHDEQFF
TRBV7-6	NA	NA	TRBJ1-3	TGTGCCAGCAGGCCAGGCGTCCTCTCTGGAAACACCATATATTTT	CASRPGVLSGNTIYF
TRBV19	NA	TRBD1	TRBJ1-5	TGTGCCAGTAGTATGATGACAGGGGTGGGACAGCCCCAGCATTTT	CASSMMTGVGQPQHF
TRBV30	NA	NA	TRBJ1-2	TGTGCCTGGAACCGGGACAATAACTATGGCTACACCTTC	CAWNRDNNYGYTF
TRBV7-2	NA	TRBD1	TRBJ2-7	TGTGCCAGCACCTACAGGGGGCTAAATTACGAGCAGTACTTC	CASTYRGLNYEQYF
TRBV10-3	NA	TRBD2	TRBJ2-7	TGTGCCATCAGTGAGGGTAGGGGACTAGCGGAGCAGTACTTC	CAISEGRGLAEQYF
TRBV5-1	NA	NA	TRBJ2-5	TGCGCCAGCAGCGTAGCGGACCAAGAGACCCAGTACTTC	CASSVADQETQYF
TRBV5-8	NA	TRBD1	TRBJ1-1	TGTGCCAGCAGCTTGGTCGAGCGGACAGGGAAAGCTTTCTTT	CASSLVERTGKAFF
TRBV29-1	NA	TRBD2	TRBJ2-5	TGCAGCGTTGACCAGCGGGGATTCCAAGAGACCCAGTACTTC	CSVDQRGFQETQYF
TRBV6-4	NA	TRBD2	TRBJ2-1	TGTGCCAGTACCCGGACTAGCGGGAGTAATGAGCAGTTCTTC	CASTRTSGSNEQFF
TRBV28	NA	TRBD1	TRBJ2-7	TGTGCCAGCAGTTCCCCCGGGACAGCCTCCTACGAGCAGTACTTC	CASSSPGTASYEQYF
TRBV29-1	NA	TRBD1	TRBJ1-2	TGCAGCGTTTTATCACGAGGACAGGGTCTTAACTATGGCTACACCTTC	CSVLSRGQGLNYGYTF
TRBV7-2	NA	TRBD2	TRBJ2-3	TGTGCCAGCAGCTTCGGGACTAGCGGCACAGATACGCAGTATTTT	CASSFGTSGTDTQYF
TRBV6-5	NA	TRBD2	TRBJ2-5	TGTGCCAGCAGTTACTGGAGGGGACTAGCAGAGGAGACCCAGTACTTC	CASSYWRGLAEETQYF
TRBV19	NA	NA	TRBJ1-2	TGTGCCAGTAGTATCCCCGTCGGGTATGGCTACACCTTC	CASSIPVGYGYTF
TRBV7-3	NA	NA	TRBJ2-1	TGTGCCAGCAGCCTCCGACCTAGCGACAATGAGCAGTTCTTC	CASSLRPSDNEQFF
TRBV27	NA	NA	TRBJ2-7	TGTGCCAGCAGTCCCACCCGACTGGCCTACGAGCAGTACTTC	CASSPTRLAYEQYF
TRBV20-1	once	NA	TRBJ2-7	TGCAGTGCTACGACATTTTACGAGCAGTACTTC	CSATTFYEQYF
TRBV10-2	NA	TRBD1	TRBJ1-1	TGCGCCAGCAGTTTTACAGGGGGCACTGAAGCTTTCTTT	CASSFTGGTEAFF
TRBV5-1	once	TRBD2	TRBJ2-2	TGCGCCAGCAGCTTGGACGGGAGGGTCGACACCGGGGAGCTGTTTTTT	CASSLDGRVDTGELFF
TRBV29-1	NA	NA	TRBJ2-3	TGCAGCGTTGACAGGACAGTCACAGATACGCAGTATTTT	CSVDRTVTDTQYF
TRBV7-6	NA	NA	TRBJ2-3	TGTGCCAGCAGCTTAGGTTGGGCAGGTCTGGGTGCCAACACAGATACGCAGTATTTT	CASSLGWAGLGANTDTQYF
TRBV10-3	NA	NA	TRBJ2-3	TGTGCCATCAGCTCAACAGATACGCAGTATTTT	CAISSTDTQYF
TRBV19	NA	NA	TRBJ2-3	TGTGCCACCCTGCCGGACCGTGAACTTGACACGCAGTATTTT	CATLPDRELDTQYF
TRBV6-5	NA	TRBD1	TRBJ1-1	TGTGCCAGCAGTTTCGGACAGGGAGGAATGAACACTGAAGCTTTCTTT	CASSFGQGGMNTEAFF
TRBV5-8	NA	NA	TRBJ2-1	TGTGCCAGCAGCTTGGAAGGGGTTGCCTACAATGAGCAGTTCTTC	CASSLEGVAYNEQFF
TRBV5-1	NA	NA	TRBJ1-5	TGCGCCAGCAGCTTACTCCCCAAATTTCAGCCCCAGCATTTT	CASSLLPKFQPQHF
TRBV5-4	NA	TRBD2	TRBJ2-1	TGTGCCAGCAGCCCCGGACTAGCGGGAGGGAACAATGAGCAGTTCTTC	CASSPGLAGGNNEQFF
TRBV7-3	NA	NA	TRBJ2-1	TGTGCCAGCAGCTTACCGGGAGTCCCCTACAATGAGCAGTTCTTC	CASSLPGVPYNEQFF
TRBV19	NA	TRBD1	TRBJ2-1	TGTGCCAGTAGATCTCCGGGACAGGGTCACAATGAGCAGTTCTTC	CASRSPGQGHNEQFF
TRBV7-2	NA	NA	TRBJ2-4	TGTGCCAGCAGCTCCGGGCTAGCCAAAAACATTCAGTACTTC	CASSSGLAKNIQYF
TRBV19	NA	TRBD1	TRBJ1-5	TGTGCCAGTATCAGACAGGGAGGACGACGACAGCCCCAGCATTTT	CASIRQGGRRQPQHF
TRBV10-3	NA	TRBD2	TRBJ2-1	TGTGCCATCAGTCGGACTAGCGGGAGTAGGAATGAGCAGTTCTTC	CAISRTSGSRNEQFF
TRBV7-6	NA	NA	TRBJ2-3	TGTGCCAGCAGCTTAGGAGTCCGGGGAGGGGGCTCCACAGATACGCAGTATTTT	CASSLGVRGGGSTDTQYF
TRBV9	NA	NA	TRBJ1-3	TGTGCCAGCAGCGTAGGTGGTCTTTCCTCTGGAAACACCATATATTTT	CASSVGGLSSGNTIYF
TRBV7-2	NA	NA	TRBJ2-2	TGTGCCAGCAGCTTACGACCTTTCCTTAACACCGGGGAGCTGTTTTTT	CASSLRPFLNTGELFF
TRBV6-5	NA	TRBD1	TRBJ1-4	TGTGCCAGCGGACAGGGTTCTTTTGAAAAACTGTTTTTT	CASGQGSFEKLFF
TRBV7-9	NA	TRBD1	TRBJ2-7	TGTGCCAGCAGCCAAAAACCGGGACAGGGGGCTTACGAGCAGTACTTC	CASSQKPGQGAYEQYF